This T cell receptor beta chain was sequenced during a study of regulatory T cells in long-lasting Graves disease. Regarding the study as a whole: Persistent Graves' disease cases displayed lower TCR diversity than newly diagnosed ones.

Building of the TCR beta libraries involved iRepertoire HTBI primers and Arm-PCR of CDR3 regions. TCRdb passed the multiplex PCR reads through MiXCR, listing each CDR3 protein once. The sample yields approximately 300,000 distinct CDR3 sequences, roughly 18% seen once. Ten or more counts support this clonotype. As yet, its antigen is unknown. Time point defined: newly diagnosed GD, antithyroid drugs for less than 3 months. With RNA extracted from PBMCs as input, the TCR library was made. The origin of this receptor is a female donor with Graves disease. The sequences come from peripheral blood mononuclear cells (PBMCs), collected at new diagnosis, from a patient treated with antithyroid drugs.

CDR3 in amino acids: CAIRGDSEVPVLTF. CDR3 DNA sequence: TGTGCCATCAGGGGGGACAGTGAGGTCCCCGTCCTGACTTTC. The chain links TRBV10-3 to TRBJ2-6; 7 bases are shared with TRBD1. J was trimmed by 12 bases and V by 6 bases; bases with no gene match: 11. This CDR3 spans 14 amino acids. Germline CDR1 and CDR2: ENHRY and SYGVKD.